Given below is one T cell receptor (beta chain) in context. Its antigen is undetermined. The data stem from a study of cytomegalovirus exposure and HLA in healthy donors. The V and J ends lost 4 bases and 0 bases respectively, with 10 bases between them. Germline CDR1 is SGHRS and CDR2 is YFSETQ. CDR3 length: 14 residues. Vbeta (60) and Jbeta (13) primers were used in the PCR. Authors' data handling: About 10 million of 80 million or so unique TCR beta chains were shared, per a later count. Assay used: immunoSEQ multiplex PCR; TCRdb lists only in-frame clones, some missing. D and trimming come from the DNA, and the V and J calls and clone size come from that table. The data contain about 130,000 clones, about 74% of them singletons. Study-level results: Common viral pathogens were later found to be apparently linked to several of the most significant clusters. Later analysis associated a missense DCLRE1C variant with TCR beta V- and J-gene trimming.

Input material: PBMCs. J is TRBJ1-1 and V is TRBV5-1; D is unclear. This TCR derives from a woman between 50 and 59 years old in good health and CMV-seropositive. The CDR3 protein is CASSREFMNTEAFF. The CDR3 bases are TGCGCCAGCAGCCGGGAATTCATGAACACTGAAGCTTTCTTT.